The rows below give T cell receptor beta chains drawn from one sample of a study of neurological immune-mediated disorders. TCRdb recomputed calls from the 5' RACE reads with MiXCR, one row per CDR3 protein. The data contain around 58,000 distinct CDR3 sequences, roughly 3.5% of them singletons. Specimen: PBMCs. These receptors were collected from an older woman with multiple sclerosis. The CDR3 runs from the conserved cysteine through the conserved F or W. A D gene is named only where the DNA matches it firmly. Clone size is not always given. Where it is, it says once, few, many or a class for expanded clones.

j_call	clone_size	d_call	v_call	cdr3_aa	cdr3_nt
TRBJ2-7	many	-	TRBV20-1	CSARFREQYF	TGCAGTGCTAGATTTCGCGAGCAGTACTTC
TRBJ2-7	many	TRBD1	TRBV7-9	CASSLVVTGGSYEQYF	TGTGCCAGCAGCTTGGTGGTCACAGGGGGATCCTACGAGCAGTACTTC
TRBJ1-4	many	-	TRBV4-3	CASSQDGMGATNEKLFF	TGCGCCAGCAGCCAAGATGGGATGGGGGCGACTAATGAAAAACTGTTTTTT
TRBJ2-1	many	-	TRBV28	CASRGGVNYNEQFF	TGTGCCAGCAGGGGGGGTGTCAACTACAATGAGCAGTTCTTC
TRBJ2-7	-	TRBD2	TRBV20-1	CSATLSGGSSYEQYF	TGCAGTGCTACCCTTAGCGGGGGGTCCTCCTACGAGCAGTACTTC
TRBJ2-3	many	-	TRBV29-1	CSVAGTDTQYF	TGCAGCGTTGCGGGCACAGATACGCAGTATTTT
TRBJ1-1	many	-	TRBV7-2	CASSLVVGTNTEAFF	TGTGCCAGCAGCTTAGTGGTGGGGACGAACACTGAAGCTTTCTTT
TRBJ1-1	many	TRBD1	TRBV4-3	CASSQDRQGASYEAFF	TGCGCCAGCAGCCAAGATAGGCAGGGGGCATCTTATGAAGCTTTCTTT
TRBJ1-2	many	TRBD1	TRBV5-1	CASSQEDRGYGYTF	TGCGCCAGCAGCCAAGAGGACAGGGGTTATGGCTACACCTTC
TRBJ2-5	many	TRBD2	TRBV20-1	CSATRPRTSVGETQYF	TGCAGTGCTACGCGGCCCCGGACTAGCGTGGGAGAGACCCAGTACTTC
TRBJ1-1	many	-	TRBV6-1	CASSEGGGNTEAFF	TGTGCCAGCAGTGAAGGGGGTGGGAACACTGAAGCTTTCTTT
TRBJ1-1	many	-	TRBV5-5	CASSYLTGNTEAFF	TGTGCCAGCAGCTATCTGACAGGGAACACTGAAGCTTTCTTT
TRBJ2-7	many	TRBD1	TRBV7-3	CASSLTGQSYEQYF	TGTGCCAGCAGCTTGACAGGGCAGTCCTACGAGCAGTACTTC
TRBJ1-2	-	-	TRBV5-1	CASSSQANYGYTF	TGCGCCAGCAGCTCCCAGGCTAACTATGGCTACACCTTC
TRBJ2-3	many	TRBD2	TRBV20-1	CSAPGTSGGTTLSDTQYF	TGCAGTGCTCCTGGGACTAGCGGGGGGACCACATTATCAGATACGCAGTATTTT
TRBJ1-5	many	-	TRBV20-1	CSARDRGLGDSNQPQHF	TGCAGTGCTAGAGATCGTGGGCTAGGGGATAGCAATCAGCCCCAGCATTTT
TRBJ1-2	many	-	TRBV20-1	CSARMGPRGPTNYGYTF	TGCAGTGCTAGAATGGGGCCCCGGGGCCCCACTAACTATGGCTACACCTTC
TRBJ1-2	many	-	TRBV10-3	CAISGIRRDYGYTF	TGTGCCATCAGTGGAATCCGGAGGGACTATGGCTACACCTTC
TRBJ1-2	-	-	TRBV20-1	CSARVGNSSYGYTF	TGCAGTGCTAGGGTCGGAAATTCCAGCTATGGCTACACCTTC
TRBJ1-5	few	TRBD1	TRBV20-1	CSARAGTANKTQNF	TGCAGTGCTAGAGCCGGGACAGCTAATAAGACCCAGAATTTT
TRBJ2-7	many	TRBD1	TRBV27	CASSRVTGGIHEQYF	TGTGCCAGCAGTCGAGTTACAGGGGGCATCCACGAGCAGTACTTC
TRBJ1-3	many	-	TRBV10-3	CAAGLPGNTIYF	TGTGCCGCGGGTCTTCCTGGAAACACCATATATTTT
TRBJ2-5	many	TRBD2	TRBV20-1	CSARASAGGGETQYF	TGCAGTGCTAGAGCATCGGCGGGGGGAGGAGAGACCCAGTACTTC
TRBJ2-7	many	-	TRBV10-3	CAISDSYEQYF	TGTGCCATCAGTGACTCCTACGAGCAGTACTTC
TRBJ2-5	many	TRBD1	TRBV6-6	CASGLRDRGFGETQYF	TGTGCCAGCGGGCTCCGAGACAGGGGGTTCGGAGAGACCCAGTACTTC
TRBJ1-2	few	-	TRBV2	CASSERQAAYGYTF	TGTGCCAGCAGTGAAAGGCAGGCCGCCTATGGCTACACCTTC
TRBJ2-5	many	-	TRBV5-1	CASSPMPGAGETQYF	TGCGCCAGCAGCCCAATGCCAGGGGCGGGGGAGACCCAGTACTTC
TRBJ1-6	many	-	TRBV6-2/TRBV6-3	CASGGFWQARGNSPLHF	TGTGCCAGCGGAGGCTTCTGGCAGGCGAGGGGTAATTCACCCCTCCACTTT
TRBJ2-5	many	-	TRBV5-1	CASSHGGGRRIVAQYF	TGCGCCAGCAGCCACGGAGGGGGACGGAGGATAGTGGCCCAGTACTTC
TRBJ2-5	many	-	TRBV12-3/TRBV12-4	CASSQGSQETQYF	TGTGCCAGCAGTCAGGGGTCCCAAGAGACCCAGTACTTC
TRBJ1-1	many	-	TRBV5-1	CASSIPGQNTEAFF	TGCGCCAGCAGCATCCCGGGACAAAATACTGAAGCTTTCTTT
TRBJ2-3	-	TRBD2	TRBV5-3	CARSSTLMRGRDTQYF	TGTGCCAGAAGCTCAACCCTCATGCGGGGGAGAGATACGCAGTATTTT
TRBJ2-1	medium-sized	TRBD2	TRBV6-4	CASSDSTGGDHNEQFF	TGTGCCAGCAGTGACTCGACGGGAGGGGACCACAATGAGCAGTTCTTC
TRBJ2-3	many	TRBD2	TRBV12-3/TRBV12-4	CASSLARTSGASDTQYF	TGTGCCAGCAGTTTAGCGCGGACTAGCGGGGCATCAGATACGCAGTATTTT
TRBJ1-1	many	-	TRBV18	CASSPMAYAEAFF	TGTGCCAGCTCACCGATGGCCTACGCTGAAGCTTTCTTT
TRBJ1-2	many	TRBD1	TRBV20-1	CSATRTGLNYGYTF	TGCAGTGCTACTCGGACAGGCCTTAACTATGGCTACACCTTC
TRBJ1-5	many	-	TRBV20-1	CSASLRDLHSNQPQHF	TGCAGTGCTAGTTTGCGGGACCTTCATAGCAATCAGCCCCAGCATTTT
TRBJ2-5	many	-	TRBV10-3	CAIRGGYQETQYF	TGTGCCATCAGAGGCGGGTACCAAGAGACCCAGTACTTC
TRBJ1-1	many	TRBD1	TRBV15	CATSRNRGRTEAFF	TGTGCCACCAGCAGAAACAGGGGACGCACTGAAGCTTTCTTT
TRBJ2-5	many	-	TRBV7-9	CASSLGTMRPTQYF	TGTGCCAGCAGCTTAGGGACTATGAGGCCGACCCAGTACTTC
TRBJ2-7	many	-	TRBV15	CATSSLWGSGEQYF	TGTGCCACCAGCAGTTTGTGGGGGTCGGGTGAGCAGTACTTC
TRBJ2-3	many	TRBD1	TRBV4-3	CASSQDWGQGLDTQYF	TGCGCCAGCAGCCAAGACTGGGGACAGGGCCTAGATACGCAGTATTTT
TRBJ2-4	many	-	TRBV20-1	CSARPGFSENIQYF	TGCAGTGCACGCCCAGGGTTCTCGGAAAACATTCAGTACTTC
TRBJ2-1	many	TRBD2	TRBV20-1	CSASGIGGYQAHNEQFF	TGCAGTGCTAGTGGCATCGGGGGGTATCAGGCCCACAATGAGCAGTTCTTC
TRBJ2-7	few	-	TRBV27	CASSPYLGTTYEQYF	TGTGCCAGCAGTCCCTATCTCGGGACAACCTACGAGCAGTACTTC
TRBJ2-1	-	-	TRBV28	CASSSHSGKPRMWQFF	TGTGCCAGCAGTTCGCATTCAGGCAAACCCAGGATGTGGCAGTTCTTC
TRBJ1-1	many	-	TRBV5-1	CASSLAGAGVAFF	TGCGCCAGCAGCTTGGCAGGAGCGGGGGTAGCTTTCTTT
TRBJ2-1	many	-	TRBV15	CATSRLRANEQFF	TGTGCCACCAGCAGATTGAGAGCCAATGAGCAGTTCTTC
TRBJ2-5	many	TRBD2	TRBV20-1	CSARVGSGGPRTQYF	TGCAGTGCTAGAGTAGGGAGCGGGGGGCCGCGAACCCAGTACTTC
TRBJ1-2	many	-	TRBV12-3/TRBV12-4	CASFQGWGYTF	TGTGCCAGCTTCCAGGGGTGGGGCTACACCTTC
TRBJ2-2	many	-	TRBV9	CASTPHTGELFF	TGTGCCAGCACCCCGCACACCGGGGAGCTGTTTTTT
TRBJ2-5	many	TRBD2	TRBV27	CASSRGLAGKGPRETQYF	TGTGCCAGCAGTAGGGGACTAGCGGGCAAAGGGCCGCGGGAGACCCAGTACTTC
TRBJ2-7	many	-	TRBV4-1	CASSPTPGEGLYEQYF	TGCGCCAGCAGCCCCACCCCGGGAGAGGGTCTTTACGAGCAGTACTTC
TRBJ1-2	many	-	TRBV2	CASRTSWGDYGYTF	TGTGCCAGTAGAACGTCCTGGGGCGACTATGGCTACACCTTC
TRBJ2-7	many	TRBD2	TRBV10-3	CAIRAQWRGSYEQYF	TGTGCCATCAGGGCTCAGTGGCGGGGGTCCTACGAGCAGTACTTC
TRBJ1-1	many	-	TRBV5-1	CASTMGGTGNTEAFF	TGCGCCAGCACCATGGGGGGAACAGGGAACACTGAAGCTTTCTTT
TRBJ1-1	many	-	TRBV6-1	CASSGTVNTEAFF	TGTGCCAGCAGCGGGACGGTGAACACTGAAGCTTTCTTT
TRBJ2-1	many	TRBD2	TRBV7-2	CASSLDLGTSGSWNNEQFF	TGTGCCAGCAGCTTAGATCTAGGGACTAGCGGGAGTTGGAACAATGAGCAGTTCTTC
TRBJ1-1	many	-	TRBV2	CASSPGGTEAFF	TGTGCCAGCTCCCCCGGCGGGACTGAAGCTTTCTTT